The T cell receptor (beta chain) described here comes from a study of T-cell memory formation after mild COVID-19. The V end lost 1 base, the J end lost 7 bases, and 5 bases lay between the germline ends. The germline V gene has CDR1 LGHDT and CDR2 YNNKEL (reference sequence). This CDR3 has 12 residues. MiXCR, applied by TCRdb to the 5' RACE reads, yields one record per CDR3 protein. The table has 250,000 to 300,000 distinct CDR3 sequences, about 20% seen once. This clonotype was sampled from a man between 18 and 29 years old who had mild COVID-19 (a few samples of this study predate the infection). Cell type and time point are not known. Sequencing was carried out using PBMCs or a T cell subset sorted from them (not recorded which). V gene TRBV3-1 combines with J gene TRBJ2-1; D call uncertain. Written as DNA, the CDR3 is TGTGCCAGCAGCCAAGGGCTGAATGAGCAGTTCTTC. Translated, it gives CASSQGLNEQFF.